Following are 30 T cell receptor beta chains from one sample sequenced in a study of blood T cell repertoires in COVID-19. Measured with immunoSEQ multiplex PCR; TCRdb has only the in-frame clones, and not every one. The table includes approximately 200,000 clones, 80% to 85% detected once. Sequencing was carried out using peripheral blood. The receptors were gathered from a woman aged 25 to 39 who had recovered from COVID-19.

The chain uses TRBV6-5 and TRBJ2-3; D unclear. This CDR3 is built from 14 residues. Germline CDR1 and CDR2: MNHEY and SVGAGI. Trimming removed 4 bases at V and 2 bases at J, with 10 bases between. DNA for the CDR3: TGTGCCAGCAGTTCGAGGTTTTACACAGATACGCAGTATTTT. The encoded protein is CASSSRFYTDTQYF.

J is TRBJ1-2 and V is TRBV30; no clear D. V lost 1 base to trimming and J lost 7 bases, with 10 bases between them. CDR3 length equals 12 residues. Germline V gene lookup returns CDR1 GTSNPN and CDR2 SVGIG (reference sequence). The DNA of the CDR3 is TGTGCCTGGAGTGCCTATAGAGTTGGCTACACCTTC. This sequence encodes CAWSAYRVGYTF.

This rearrangement joins TRBV9 to TRBJ2-7, with 10 nucleotides matching TRBD1. The CDR3 length is 16 residues. V lost 3 bases, J lost 7 bases, and 13 bases stayed unmatched. From germline, CDR1 is SGDLS and CDR2 YYNGEE. CDR3: CASSEEDRGQVEEQYF. The CDR3 nucleotides are TGTGCCAGCAGCGAGGAAGACAGGGGGCAGGTCGAAGAGCAGTACTTC.

The rearrangement links TRBV30 to TRBJ2-7, with 7 bases aligning to TRBD2. This CDR3 is built from 13 residues. V lost 4 bases to trimming and J lost 6 bases; unmatched junction nucleotides: 9. The germline V gene encodes CDR1 GTSNPN and CDR2 SVGIG (reference sequence). The CDR3 loop is CAWTGGGPSEQYF. The CDR3 bases are TGTGCCTGGACTGGGGGAGGGCCGTCCGAGCAGTACTTC.

The chain has TRBV19 and TRBJ1-5; D is undetermined. Per germline, CDR1 LNHDA and CDR2 SQIVND (reference sequence). The CDR3 spans 15 residues. Trimming took 3 bases from V and 5 from J, leaving 14 bases between them. CDR3 residues: CASSMREEIDQPQHF. CDR3 nucleotide sequence: TGTGCCAGTAGTATGAGGGAAGAGATTGATCAGCCCCAGCATTTT.

CDR3 nucleotide sequence: TGTGCCAGCAGTCCACCCCCGGGACAATACAATCAGCCCCAGCATTTT. Its translation is CASSPPPGQYNQPQHF. The chain carries TRBV28 and TRBJ1-5; perhaps TRBD1 as D (6 bases). The ends were cut back, 5 bases at V and 3 bases at J, with 17 bases in the middle. There are 16 residues in the CDR3. Per the germline V gene, CDR1 is MDHEN and CDR2 is SYDVKM.

The rearrangement uses TRBV12-5 and TRBJ2-7; possible D gene TRBD1, 6 bases. The CDR3 length is 15 residues. Between the trimmed V and J ends, which lost 0 bases and 3 bases, there was a span of 12 bases. CDR1 and CDR2 from the germline V gene are LGHNT and FRNRAP. CDR3 loop: CASGLVRGTLYEQYF. DNA of the CDR3: TGTGCTAGTGGTTTGGTAAGGGGGACCCTCTACGAGCAGTACTTC.

The gene calls are TRBV19 and TRBJ2-3, with D possibly TRBD2 on 5 matching bases. Between the trimmed V and J ends, which lost 6 bases and 2 bases, there was a span of 15 bases. Germline CDR1 reads LNHDA; CDR2 reads SQIVND (reference sequence). The CDR3 contains 15 residues. The DNA for the CDR3 is TGTGCCAGTAGCCAGGAGGAGAGGGCCACAGATACGCAGTATTTT. It encodes CASSQEERATDTQYF.

Here the CDR3 DNA reads TGTGCCAGCAGCCAAGATGTAGTCATTTCCAATGAGCAGTTCTTC. Amino acid sequence: CASSQDVVISNEQFF. This sequence joins TRBV3-1 (or the pseudogene TRBV3-2) and TRBJ2-1, with unresolved D. Trimming took 0 bases from V and 6 from J, leaving 12 bases between them. Per the germline V gene, CDR1 is LGHDT and CDR2 is YNNKEL (reference sequence). This CDR3 is built from 15 residues.

The chain uses TRBV28 and TRBJ2-1, with D maybe TRBD2 (5 bases). The ends were cut back, 4 bases at V and 8 bases at J, with 15 bases in the middle. CDR1 is MDHEN and CDR2 is SYDVKM in the germline V gene. This CDR3 comprises 14 residues. The DNA for the CDR3 is TGTGCCAGCAGTTCTCCGTCTAGCAACCATGAGCAGTTCTTC. Amino acid sequence: CASSSPSSNHEQFF.

The rearrangement uses TRBV2 and TRBJ2-7; 13 bases match TRBD2. The CDR3 length is 15 residues. The V gene's germline CDR1 is SNHLY and CDR2 FYNNEI. The trim removed 4 bases at V and 3 bases at J, leaving 3 bases unmatched. The CDR3 reads CASSAGLAGDYEQYF. CDR3 in DNA: TGTGCCAGCAGTGCTGGACTAGCGGGAGACTACGAGCAGTACTTC.

The V gene is TRBV5-6, the J gene TRBJ2-7; 11 bases are a match to TRBD2. The V gene end was trimmed by 4 bases and the J gene end by 2 bases; junction bases not matched to a gene: 8. This CDR3 has 16 residues. Germline values: CDR1 SGHDT, CDR2 YYEEEE. CDR3 nucleotide sequence: TGTGCCAGCAGCCGCCTCCCGGGACTAGCGGCCTACGAGCAGTACTTC. Its translation is CASSRLPGLAAYEQYF.

The chain employs TRBV30 and TRBJ1-4; D perhaps matches TRBD1 (6 bases). CDR1 and CDR2 (germline): GTSNPN, SVGIG (reference sequence). This CDR3 spans 12 amino acids. The V end was cut by 4 bases, the J end by 8 bases, with 11 bases between. The CDR3 is CAWNSGEEKLFF. The CDR3 bases are TGTGCCTGGAACTCAGGGGAAGAAAAACTGTTTTTT.

The J gene is TRBJ1-6, the V gene TRBV2, with D unclear. The CDR3 contains 14 residues. Per germline, CDR1 SNHLY and CDR2 FYNNEI. The germline V and J ends were trimmed by 3 bases and 7 bases, with 10 bases remaining between them. The CDR3 sequence is CASSEGRGNSPLHF. CDR3 in DNA: TGTGCCAGCAGTGAGGGCCGGGGAAATTCACCCCTCCACTTT. Full variable domain (rest looked up from reference TRBV2 and TRBJ1-6): EPEVTQTPSHQVTQMGQEVILRCVPISNHLYFYWYRQILGQKVEFLVSFYNNEISEKSEIFDDQFSVERPDGSNFTLKIRSTKLEDSAMYFCASSEGRGNSPLHFGNGTRLTVT.

V is TRBV5-1 and J is TRBJ1-1; D is ambiguous. The CDR3 runs 16 residues. Per germline, CDR1 SGHRS and CDR2 YFSETQ. The V end was cut by 0 bases, the J end by 2 bases, with 14 bases between. This chain's CDR3 is CASSLGGVRINTEAFF. CDR3 DNA sequence: TGCGCCAGCAGCTTGGGGGGAGTCAGAATTAACACTGAAGCTTTCTTT.

This clone has only one observation. This sequence joins TRBV9 and TRBJ2-3; 8 bases are a match to TRBD2. The CDR3 sequence is 16 residues long. The trim removed 0 bases at V and 0 bases at J, leaving 3 bases unmatched. Germline lookup yields CDR1 SGDLS and CDR2 YYNGEE. Written as DNA, the CDR3 is TGTGCCAGCAGCGTAGAACCGGGAGGGAGCACAGATACGCAGTATTTT. Protein: CASSVEPGGSTDTQYF.

The genes are TRBV19 and TRBJ1-1; 9 positions match TRBD1. The germline V gene encodes CDR1 LNHDA and CDR2 SQIVND (reference sequence). The CDR3 covers 14 residues. With V trimmed by 5 bases and J by 4 bases, 5 bases remained unmatched. As DNA, the CDR3 is TGTGCCAGTAGTCCTGGGACAGGGACCACTGAAGCTTTCTTT. Its protein product is CASSPGTGTTEAFF.

The chain couples TRBV21-1 to TRBJ2-1; TRBD2 reflects the table's D call only, with no check against the DNA. TRBV21-1 is designated a pseudogene. The CDR3 length is 18 residues. CDR3 in DNA: TGTGCCAGCAGCAAAGCGCTCGTGGCGGGGTGCTCCTACAATGAGCAGTTCTTC. Protein sequence: CASSKALVAGCSYNEQFF.

This clone was detected only a few times. The chain combines TRBV28 with TRBJ2-4; unclear D gene. V was trimmed by 2 bases and J by 7 bases, leaving 6 bases between them. CDR3 length: 12 residues. CDR1 and CDR2 (germline): MDHEN, SYDVKM. The CDR3 nucleotides are TGTGCCAGCAGTTTAGAACAGAACATTCAGTACTTC. Translated: CASSLEQNIQYF.

The genes are TRBV5-1 and TRBJ2-3, with TRBD1 identical over 7 bases. The CDR3 sequence is 14 residues long. CDR1 is SGHRS and CDR2 is YFSETQ in the germline V gene. Trimming removed 9 bases from V and 6 bases from J; junction bases left unmatched: 13. CDR3 sequence reads: CATNRDSLSDTQYF. The CDR3 coding sequence is TGCGCCACGAACCGGGACAGCCTATCCGATACGCAGTATTTT.

V gene TRBV29-1 combines with J gene TRBJ2-7; 10 bases map to TRBD1. The CDR3 is 13 amino acids. The germline V gene has CDR1 SQVTM and CDR2 ANQGSEA. The trim removed 6 bases at V and 5 bases at J, leaving 7 bases unmatched. The CDR3 loop reads CSVMGQGLNEQYF. The CDR3 DNA is TGCAGCGTAATGGGACAGGGGTTGAACGAGCAGTACTTC.

This clone was observed a handful of times. The V and J genes are TRBV30 and TRBJ1-5; 7 positions match TRBD1. Germline CDR1 reads GTSNPN; CDR2 reads SVGIG (reference sequence). The CDR3 runs to 14 residues. After removal of 3 bases from V and 2 bases from J, the junction contained 4 bases not matched to a gene. This CDR3 is CAWSDGQGNQPQHF. The CDR3 DNA reads as TGTGCCTGGAGCGACGGACAGGGCAATCAGCCCCAGCATTTT.

The V gene is TRBV10-3, the J gene TRBJ2-7; D perhaps matches TRBD2 (6 bases). The ends were cut back, 2 bases at V and 1 base at J, with 15 bases in the middle. Germline lookup yields CDR1 ENHRY and CDR2 SYGVKD. The CDR3 contains 16 residues. CDR3: CAISEIRGSQSYEQYF. The DNA of the CDR3 is TGTGCCATCAGTGAGATTCGGGGGTCCCAATCCTACGAGCAGTACTTC.

V gene TRBV3-1 (or the pseudogene TRBV3-2) combines with J gene TRBJ1-6; D remains ambiguous. The CDR3 spans 14 residues. V was shortened by 1 base and J by 5 bases, with 6 bases between the two germline ends. Germline loops: CDR1 LGHDT, CDR2 YNNKEL (reference sequence). CDR3 protein: CASSQVGNNSPLHF. CDR3 bases: TGTGCCAGCAGCCAAGTCGGGAATAATTCACCCCTCCACTTT.

The chain joins TRBV29-1 to TRBJ1-2; tentatively, D is TRBD1 (6 bases). The germline V gene has CDR1 SQVTM and CDR2 ANQGSEA. V lost 7 bases and J lost 4, with 16 bases in between. This CDR3 contains 13 residues. The CDR3 DNA reads as TGCAGCGCGCACCGGGACATGGGCTATGGCTACACCTTC. Protein product: CSAHRDMGYGYTF.

Remarks on this clone: The same CDR3 also results from other DNA sequences found in this sample. The rearrangement links TRBV5-1 to TRBJ1-1; the D is unclear. In germline, CDR1 is SGHRS, CDR2 YFSETQ. The CDR3 spans 13 residues. V lost 4 bases and J lost 1, with 8 bases in between. The CDR3 nucleotides are TGCGCCAGCAGCCCCACGGGGAACACTGAAGCTTTCTTT. Translation gives CASSPTGNTEAFF.

This clone has only one observation. This chain links TRBV19 with TRBJ2-7; possibly TRBD1 for D (6 bases). V lost 1 base and J 4 bases, leaving 11 bases between the germline ends. Per the germline V gene, CDR1 is LNHDA and CDR2 is SQIVND (reference sequence). The length of the CDR3 is 14 residues. CDR3 protein: CASSIGTVGYEQYF. DNA for the CDR3: TGTGCCAGTAGTATAGGGACAGTGGGATACGAGCAGTACTTC.

The V and J genes are TRBV7-9 and TRBJ2-5; D remains ambiguous. CDR3 size: 16 residues. V lost 1 base and J 0 bases, leaving 12 bases between the germline ends. CDR1 SEHNR and CDR2 FQNEAQ come from the germline V gene (reference sequence). CDR3 sequence (DNA): TGTGCCAGCAGCTTAGGCAACAGCTTGTACCAAGAGACCCAGTACTTC. Its protein is CASSLGNSLYQETQYF.

V gene TRBV7-9 combines with J gene TRBJ2-1; TRBD1 matches at 9 bases. The V segment lost 1 base and the J segment 1 base; nucleotides outside the gene matches: 2. Germline loops: CDR1 SEHNR, CDR2 FQNEAQ (reference sequence). This CDR3 spans 16 amino acids. The CDR3 protein is CASSLGGTGSYNEQFF. CDR3 bases: TGTGCCAGCAGCTTAGGTGGGACAGGGTCCTACAATGAGCAGTTCTTC.

V and J are TRBV30 and TRBJ1-4, with a tentative D call TRBD1 (5 bases). The length of the CDR3 is 15 residues. The germline V gene encodes CDR1 GTSNPN and CDR2 SVGIG (reference sequence). V was shortened by 0 bases and J by 3 bases, with 11 bases between the two germline ends. The CDR3 coding sequence is TGTGCCTGGAGTGTATTAAACAGGCCTAATGAAAAACTGTTTTTT. This codes for CAWSVLNRPNEKLFF.